The clone carrying this T cell receptor beta chain was detected a few times. As for time point: persistent/refractory GD, antithyroid drugs over 5 years with positive TRAb. RNA extracted from PBMCs served as the sequencing template. Peripheral blood, at 8 to 9 milliliters, went into EDTA tubes. Arm-PCR of CDR3 regions and iRepertoire HTBI primers were the basis on which TCR beta libraries were built. TCRdb passed the multiplex PCR reads through MiXCR, listing each CDR3 protein once. The sample lists approximately 400,000 distinct CDR3 sequences, roughly 20% seen once, with 25% to 30% in the top ten. V dropped 6 bases and J dropped 2 bases, with 11 bases sitting between them. The germline gives CDR1 GTSNPN, CDR2 SVGIG (reference sequence). CDR3 length: 12 residues. The data originate from a study of regulatory T cells in long-lasting Graves disease.

The receptor was isolated from a woman aged 40-49 years with Graves disease. The chain carries TRBV30 and TRBJ2-7; the D gene is possibly TRBD2 (5 bases). Sequences were derived from peripheral blood mononuclear cells (PBMCs), sampled when the disease was refractory, from a patient treated with antithyroid drugs. DNA for the CDR3: TGTGCCTGTTGGGGAGAGACCTACGAGCAGTACTTC. It codes for CACWGETYEQYF.